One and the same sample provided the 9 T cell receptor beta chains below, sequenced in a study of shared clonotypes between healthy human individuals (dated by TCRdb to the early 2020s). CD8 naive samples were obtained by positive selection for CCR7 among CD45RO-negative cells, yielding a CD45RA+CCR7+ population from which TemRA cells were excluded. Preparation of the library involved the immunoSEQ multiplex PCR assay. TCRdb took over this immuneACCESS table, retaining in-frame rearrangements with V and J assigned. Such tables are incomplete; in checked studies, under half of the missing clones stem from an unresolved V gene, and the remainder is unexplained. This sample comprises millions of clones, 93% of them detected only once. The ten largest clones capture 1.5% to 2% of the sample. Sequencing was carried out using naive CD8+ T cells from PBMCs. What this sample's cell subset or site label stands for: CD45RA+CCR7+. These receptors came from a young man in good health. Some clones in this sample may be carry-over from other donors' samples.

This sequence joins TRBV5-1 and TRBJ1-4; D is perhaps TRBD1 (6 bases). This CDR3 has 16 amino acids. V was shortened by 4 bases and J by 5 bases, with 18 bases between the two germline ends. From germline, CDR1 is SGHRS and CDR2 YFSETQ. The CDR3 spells CASSDLDRIENEKLFF. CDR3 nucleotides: TGCGCCAGCAGCGACCTTGACAGGATTGAGAATGAAAAACTGTTTTTT.

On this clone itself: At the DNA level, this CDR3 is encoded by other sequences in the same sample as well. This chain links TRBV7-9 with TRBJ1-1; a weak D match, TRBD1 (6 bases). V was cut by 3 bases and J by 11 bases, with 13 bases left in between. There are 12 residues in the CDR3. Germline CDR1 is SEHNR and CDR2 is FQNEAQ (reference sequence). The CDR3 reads CASSLATGGAFF. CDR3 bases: TGTGCCAGCAGCTTGGCTACTGGGGGCGCTTTCTTT.

The chain's CDR3 is CASSATGTRFAEQYF. The CDR3 coding sequence is TGTGCCAGCAGCGCAACCGGGACTAGATTCGCCGAGCAGTACTTC. J is TRBJ2-7 and V is TRBV7-6; the match to TRBD2 covers 8 bases. Germline-derived CDR1 and CDR2 are SGHVS and FNYEAQ. J gave up 6 bases and V 5 bases, and 12 bases lay outside the gene matches. The CDR3 has 15 residues.

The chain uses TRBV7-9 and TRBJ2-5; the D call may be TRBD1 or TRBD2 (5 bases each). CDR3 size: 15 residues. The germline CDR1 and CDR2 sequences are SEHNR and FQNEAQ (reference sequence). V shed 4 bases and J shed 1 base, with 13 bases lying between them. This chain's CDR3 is CASSSPWGSQETQYF. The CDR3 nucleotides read TGTGCCAGCAGCTCCCCGTGGGGGAGCCAAGAGACCCAGTACTTC.

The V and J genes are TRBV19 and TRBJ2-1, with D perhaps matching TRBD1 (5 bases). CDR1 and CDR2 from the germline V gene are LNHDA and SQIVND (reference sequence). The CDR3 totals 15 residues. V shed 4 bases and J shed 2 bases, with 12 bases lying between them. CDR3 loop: CASSSRDKPYNEQFF. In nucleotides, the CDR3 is TGTGCCAGTAGTAGCAGGGATAAGCCCTACAATGAGCAGTTCTTC.

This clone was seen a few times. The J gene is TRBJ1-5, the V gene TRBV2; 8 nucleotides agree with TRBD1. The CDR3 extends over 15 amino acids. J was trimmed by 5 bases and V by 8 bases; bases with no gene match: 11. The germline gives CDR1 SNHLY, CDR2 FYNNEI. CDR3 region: CASEEIAGGHQPQHF. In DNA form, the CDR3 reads TGTGCCAGCGAAGAGATTGCAGGGGGCCATCAGCCCCAGCATTTT.

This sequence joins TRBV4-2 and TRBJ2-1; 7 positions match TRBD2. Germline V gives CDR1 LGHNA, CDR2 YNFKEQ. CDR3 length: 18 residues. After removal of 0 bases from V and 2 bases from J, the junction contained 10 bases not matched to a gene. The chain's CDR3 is CASSQDPPTSRAYNEQFF. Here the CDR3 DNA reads TGTGCCAGCAGCCAAGATCCCCCGACTAGCCGGGCCTACAATGAGCAGTTCTTC.

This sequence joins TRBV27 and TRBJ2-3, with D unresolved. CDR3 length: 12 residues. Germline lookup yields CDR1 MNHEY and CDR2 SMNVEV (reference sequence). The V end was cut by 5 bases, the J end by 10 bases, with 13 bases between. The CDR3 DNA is TGTGCCAGCAGTCAGACCTCCAACCCGCAGTATTTT. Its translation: CASSQTSNPQYF.

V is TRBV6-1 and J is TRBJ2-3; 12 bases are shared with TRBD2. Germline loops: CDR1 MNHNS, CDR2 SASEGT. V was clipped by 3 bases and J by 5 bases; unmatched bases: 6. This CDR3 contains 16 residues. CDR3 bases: TGTGCCAGCAGTGACCCACTAGCGGGAGGACAAGATACGCAGTATTTT. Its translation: CASSDPLAGGQDTQYF.